Listed below are T cell receptor beta chains from one sample, sequenced in a study of blood T cells in healthy people across ages. TCRdb passed the 5' RACE reads through MiXCR, listing each CDR3 protein once. Here the sample spans 600,000 to 900,000 distinct CDR3 sequences, approximately 24% being singletons. The sample also formed part of further work on T cells of mothers and their children.

What was sequenced was blood. Every receptor here comes from a boy aged 10-17 years in good health. Both conserved end residues are part of each CDR3. Each record gives: J gene, clone size, D gene, V gene, CDR3 DNA, CDR3 protein. A D gene is named only where the DNA matches it firmly. Not all rows give a size; the values are once, few, many and, for expanded clones, a class.

j_call: TRBJ2-3; clone_size: -; d_call: TRBD2; v_call: TRBV7-3; cdr3_nt: TGTGCCAGCAGCTTACTCGGGACTAGCGGGACGGGCACAGATACGCAGTATTTT; cdr3_aa: CASSLLGTSGTGTDTQYF
j_call: TRBJ2-3; clone_size: -; d_call: -; v_call: TRBV29-1; cdr3_nt: TGCAGCGTTTCCGGACCCACAGATACGCAGTATTTT; cdr3_aa: CSVSGPTDTQYF
j_call: TRBJ2-5; clone_size: -; d_call: TRBD2; v_call: TRBV5-1; cdr3_nt: TGCGCCAGCAGCAAAACTAAGACTAGCGGCCAAGAGACCCAGTACTTC; cdr3_aa: CASSKTKTSGQETQYF
j_call: TRBJ2-7; clone_size: -; d_call: TRBD1; v_call: TRBV12-3/TRBV12-4; cdr3_nt: TGTGCCAGCAGTCCCTCGACAGGGGGACACGAGCAGTACTTC; cdr3_aa: CASSPSTGGHEQYF
j_call: TRBJ2-3; clone_size: few; d_call: TRBD1; v_call: TRBV12-3/TRBV12-4; cdr3_nt: TGTGCCAGCAGCCAGGGGGTAACAGATACGCAGTATTTT; cdr3_aa: CASSQGVTDTQYF
j_call: TRBJ2-1; clone_size: few; d_call: -; v_call: TRBV7-9; cdr3_nt: TGTGCCAGCAGCTTCGACGCCGGGGCCTACAATGAGCAGTTCTTC; cdr3_aa: CASSFDAGAYNEQFF
j_call: TRBJ2-7; clone_size: -; d_call: TRBD1; v_call: TRBV6-6; cdr3_nt: TGTGCCAGCAGTTATGGACAGGGCTTCTCCTACGAGCAGTACTTC; cdr3_aa: CASSYGQGFSYEQYF
j_call: TRBJ2-7; clone_size: -; d_call: TRBD2; v_call: TRBV12-3/TRBV12-4; cdr3_nt: TGTGCCAGCAGTCCGCTAGTCGGCGGGGGAGGACCCACCGAGCAGTACTTC; cdr3_aa: CASSPLVGGGGPTEQYF
j_call: TRBJ2-1; clone_size: -; d_call: -; v_call: TRBV11-2; cdr3_nt: TGTGCCAGCAGCTGGGCAGGGAGAATGGACAATGAGCAGTTCTTC; cdr3_aa: CASSWAGRMDNEQFF
j_call: TRBJ1-6; clone_size: few; d_call: -; v_call: TRBV10-3; cdr3_nt: TGTGCCATCAGTGAGTCGCTGAGGGCGTCGGCTTCACCCCTCCACTTT; cdr3_aa: CAISESLRASASPLHF
j_call: TRBJ2-5; clone_size: once; d_call: -; v_call: TRBV3-1; cdr3_nt: TGTGCCAGCAGCCAAGAGGGGGGCTTCAGCGTGCAGTACTTC; cdr3_aa: CASSQEGGFSVQYF
j_call: TRBJ2-3; clone_size: -; d_call: -; v_call: TRBV20-1; cdr3_nt: TGCAGTGCTCCTAGCTTCACAGATACGCAGTATTTT; cdr3_aa: CSAPSFTDTQYF
j_call: TRBJ2-2; clone_size: few; d_call: -; v_call: TRBV19; cdr3_nt: TGTGCCAGTGGAGTCGGAGCTAACACCGGGGAGCTGTTTTTT; cdr3_aa: CASGVGANTGELFF
j_call: TRBJ2-7; clone_size: -; d_call: TRBD1; v_call: TRBV4-1; cdr3_nt: TGCGCCAGCAGCCAAGTCGGGCGGGACAGGACGGGGGAGCAGTACTTC; cdr3_aa: CASSQVGRDRTGEQYF
j_call: TRBJ1-2; clone_size: -; d_call: TRBD1; v_call: TRBV20-1; cdr3_nt: TGCAGTGTCCCAGAGACAGGGGGCGCTTGGGGCTATGGCTACACCTTC; cdr3_aa: CSVPETGGAWGYGYTF
j_call: TRBJ2-5; clone_size: -; d_call: -; v_call: TRBV7-2; cdr3_nt: TGTGCCAGCAGCCGGAGTGGGGGAACAGAGACCCAGTACTTC; cdr3_aa: CASSRSGGTETQYF
j_call: TRBJ2-7; clone_size: -; d_call: TRBD2; v_call: TRBV11-2; cdr3_nt: TGTGCCAGCAGCTTGGGTGGACTAGCGGGAAGCTCCTACGAGCAGTACTTC; cdr3_aa: CASSLGGLAGSSYEQYF
j_call: TRBJ2-7; clone_size: few; d_call: TRBD1; v_call: TRBV27; cdr3_nt: TGTGCCAGCAGTTCCCCCGGGACAGGGCCAGACGAGCAGTACTTC; cdr3_aa: CASSSPGTGPDEQYF
j_call: TRBJ2-1; clone_size: few; d_call: TRBD2; v_call: TRBV11-2; cdr3_nt: TGTGCCAGCAGCTCCAGAGCCCTAGCGGGGCCCTACAATGAGCAGTTCTTC; cdr3_aa: CASSSRALAGPYNEQFF
j_call: TRBJ1-6; clone_size: -; d_call: -; v_call: TRBV14; cdr3_nt: TGTGCCAGCAGCCACCGGCTTTATAATTCACCCCTCCACTTT; cdr3_aa: CASSHRLYNSPLHF
j_call: TRBJ2-1; clone_size: few; d_call: -; v_call: TRBV27; cdr3_nt: TGTGCCAGCACCCCCAGGGGTTCCTACAATGAGCAGTTCTTC; cdr3_aa: CASTPRGSYNEQFF
j_call: TRBJ2-7; clone_size: few; d_call: -; v_call: TRBV11-2; cdr3_nt: TGTGCCAGCAGCTTAGATTCGTTGGCTCCCCAGTACTTC; cdr3_aa: CASSLDSLAPQYF
j_call: TRBJ1-1; clone_size: few; d_call: -; v_call: TRBV12-3/TRBV12-4; cdr3_nt: TGTGCCGACGAGAGGGAGATGAACACTGAAGCTTTCTTT; cdr3_aa: CADEREMNTEAFF
j_call: TRBJ2-7; clone_size: -; d_call: -; v_call: TRBV11-2; cdr3_nt: TGTGCCAGCAGCCCACTAGTTATCGGGGGCGAGCAGTACTTC; cdr3_aa: CASSPLVIGGEQYF
j_call: TRBJ1-2; clone_size: -; d_call: TRBD1; v_call: TRBV13; cdr3_nt: TGTGCCAGCAGCTTAGACAGGGGGCTAGAGTATGGCTACACCTTC; cdr3_aa: CASSLDRGLEYGYTF
j_call: TRBJ1-1; clone_size: -; d_call: -; v_call: TRBV7-9; cdr3_nt: TGTGCCAGCACCCCCAACGGAGGCTCGAACACTGAAGCTTTCTTT; cdr3_aa: CASTPNGGSNTEAFF
j_call: TRBJ2-2; clone_size: -; d_call: -; v_call: TRBV24-1; cdr3_nt: TGTGCCACCATGAGCCGGAACACCGGGGAGCTGTTTTTT; cdr3_aa: CATMSRNTGELFF
j_call: TRBJ2-2; clone_size: few; d_call: -; v_call: TRBV20-1; cdr3_nt: TGCAGTGCTAGGCAGGGGAGTTTTGCCGGGGAGCTGTTTTTT; cdr3_aa: CSARQGSFAGELFF
j_call: TRBJ1-4; clone_size: -; d_call: TRBD1; v_call: TRBV3-1; cdr3_nt: TGTGCCAGCAGCCTGACCGGACAGGGGCCAGAAAAACTGTTTTTT; cdr3_aa: CASSLTGQGPEKLFF
j_call: TRBJ2-7; clone_size: few; d_call: TRBD1; v_call: TRBV13; cdr3_nt: TGTGCCAGCAGCCCCAGACAGGGGGCCTCGGATGGTTACGAGCAGTACTTC; cdr3_aa: CASSPRQGASDGYEQYF
j_call: TRBJ2-5; clone_size: -; d_call: TRBD2; v_call: TRBV5-1; cdr3_nt: TGCGCCAGCAGCGCGACTAGCGGGGATGAGACCCAGTACTTC; cdr3_aa: CASSATSGDETQYF
j_call: TRBJ1-2; clone_size: -; d_call: -; v_call: TRBV3-1; cdr3_nt: TGTGCCAGCAGCCAAGGTCGGAACCCGTATGGCTACACCTTC; cdr3_aa: CASSQGRNPYGYTF
j_call: TRBJ1-4; clone_size: -; d_call: -; v_call: TRBV12-5; cdr3_nt: TGTGCTAGTGGTTTGTCCCGAGAACGGACAACTAATAAAAAACTGTTTTTT; cdr3_aa: CASGLSRERTTNKKLFF
j_call: TRBJ1-2; clone_size: -; d_call: TRBD1; v_call: TRBV7-2; cdr3_nt: TGTGCCAGCAGCTTTACAGGGGGCGCAGACTATGGCTACACCTTC; cdr3_aa: CASSFTGGADYGYTF
j_call: TRBJ1-6; clone_size: -; d_call: -; v_call: TRBV3-1; cdr3_nt: TGTGCCAGCAGCCACGGCAGGGACGAATCACCCCTCCACTTT; cdr3_aa: CASSHGRDESPLHF
j_call: TRBJ2-3; clone_size: -; d_call: TRBD2; v_call: TRBV5-1; cdr3_nt: TGCGCCAGCAGCTATAGCGGGGGGGCCACAGACACGCAGTATTTT; cdr3_aa: CASSYSGGATDTQYF
j_call: TRBJ2-5; clone_size: few; d_call: TRBD2; v_call: TRBV3-1; cdr3_nt: TGTGCCAGCAGCCAAGAATTAGCGGGACGGGGGCCCCAAGAGACCCAGTACTTC; cdr3_aa: CASSQELAGRGPQETQYF
j_call: TRBJ2-7; clone_size: -; d_call: -; v_call: TRBV3-1; cdr3_nt: TGTGCCAGCAGCCAGGCTACAGGGAACGAGCAGTACTTC; cdr3_aa: CASSQATGNEQYF
j_call: TRBJ2-3; clone_size: few; d_call: -; v_call: TRBV20-1; cdr3_nt: TGCAGTGCCACGTTGGGGTACAATCAGCCCCAGTATTTT; cdr3_aa: CSATLGYNQPQYF
j_call: TRBJ2-7; clone_size: few; d_call: -; v_call: TRBV6-5; cdr3_nt: TGTGCCAGCAGTTACGGCATAGGGTACGGGACCAACTACGAGCAGTACTTC; cdr3_aa: CASSYGIGYGTNYEQYF
j_call: TRBJ2-1; clone_size: few; d_call: TRBD2; v_call: TRBV3-1; cdr3_nt: TGTGCCAGCAGCCAAGATCTAGGTGGTTTTCCAGCGGGGGGGCGAGATGAGCAGTTCTTC; cdr3_aa: CASSQDLGGFPAGGRDEQFF
j_call: TRBJ2-4; clone_size: -; d_call: TRBD1; v_call: TRBV6-5; cdr3_nt: TGTGCCAGCAGCAGGGACAGCGAAAACATTCAGTACTTC; cdr3_aa: CASSRDSENIQYF
j_call: TRBJ2-7; clone_size: -; d_call: TRBD2; v_call: TRBV9; cdr3_nt: TGTGCCAGCAGCCCGCGAGGGGCTAGCGGGGCCTACGAGCAGTACTTC; cdr3_aa: CASSPRGASGAYEQYF
j_call: TRBJ2-7; clone_size: few; d_call: -; v_call: TRBV30; cdr3_nt: TGTGCCTGGAGTGTTGGTGAGACCTACGAGCAGTACTTC; cdr3_aa: CAWSVGETYEQYF
j_call: TRBJ2-7; clone_size: -; d_call: -; v_call: TRBV27; cdr3_nt: TGTGCCAGCAGTTTAAAAAGAATCCCAATGGAGCAGTACTTC; cdr3_aa: CASSLKRIPMEQYF
j_call: TRBJ1-4; clone_size: -; d_call: -; v_call: TRBV15; cdr3_nt: TGTGCCACCAGCATCACGGGGGGAAAACTGTTTTTT; cdr3_aa: CATSITGGKLFF
j_call: TRBJ2-1; clone_size: -; d_call: -; v_call: TRBV20-1; cdr3_nt: TGCAGTGCTAGAGGCATAGCGGATCCGGGCAATGAGCAGTTCTTC; cdr3_aa: CSARGIADPGNEQFF
j_call: TRBJ2-7; clone_size: -; d_call: -; v_call: TRBV29-1; cdr3_nt: TGCAGCGTTGAAGATCTGGCCGGGTCCTACGAGCAGTACTTC; cdr3_aa: CSVEDLAGSYEQYF
j_call: TRBJ2-7; clone_size: few; d_call: -; v_call: TRBV29-1; cdr3_nt: TGCAGCGTTGATGGAAAGGGAAAGTACGAGCAGTACTTC; cdr3_aa: CSVDGKGKYEQYF
j_call: TRBJ2-5; clone_size: few; d_call: TRBD2; v_call: TRBV7-2; cdr3_nt: TGTGCCAGCAGCTCCCTAGCGGTCCAAGAGACCCTGTACTTC; cdr3_aa: CASSSLAVQETLYF